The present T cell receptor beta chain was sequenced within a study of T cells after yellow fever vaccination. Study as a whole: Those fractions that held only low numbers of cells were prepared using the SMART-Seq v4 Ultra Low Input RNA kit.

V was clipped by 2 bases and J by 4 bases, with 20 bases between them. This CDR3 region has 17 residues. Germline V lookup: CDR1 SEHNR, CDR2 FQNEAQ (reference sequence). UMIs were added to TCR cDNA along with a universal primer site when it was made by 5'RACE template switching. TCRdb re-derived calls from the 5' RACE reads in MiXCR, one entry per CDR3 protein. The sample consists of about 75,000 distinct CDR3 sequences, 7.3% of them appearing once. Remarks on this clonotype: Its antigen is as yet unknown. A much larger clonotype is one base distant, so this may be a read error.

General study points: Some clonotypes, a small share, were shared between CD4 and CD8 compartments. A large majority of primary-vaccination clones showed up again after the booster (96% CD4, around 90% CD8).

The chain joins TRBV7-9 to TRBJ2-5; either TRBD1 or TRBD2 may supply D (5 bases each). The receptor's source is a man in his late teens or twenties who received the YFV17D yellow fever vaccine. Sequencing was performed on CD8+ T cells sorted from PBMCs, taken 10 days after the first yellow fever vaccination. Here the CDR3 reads CASSLTRGDSPPETQYF. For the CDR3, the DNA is TGTGCCAGCAGCTTAACCAGAGGGGATAGCCCTCCAGAGACCCAGTACTTC.